These 15 T cell receptor beta chains were sequenced from one sample in a study of T cell responses to AZD1222 COVID-19 vaccine. Repertoires were generated with immunoSEQ multiplex PCR, while TCRdb's copy carries only in-frame clones and drops some. The sample carries 60,000 to 85,000 clones, less than 85% recorded once. The specimen comprised peripheral blood, sampled on day 0 of AZD1222 vaccination. The receptors were gathered from an adult in good health.

The chain recombines TRBV5-1 with TRBJ1-1; D not certain. Germline V gene data show CDR1 as SGHRS and CDR2 as YFSETQ. The CDR3 is made up of 13 amino acids. Trimming cost V 5 bases and J 0 bases, with 8 bases left between them. CDR3: CASRTDMNTEAFF. The CDR3 DNA sequence: TGCGCCAGCAGAACAGATATGAACACTGAAGCTTTCTTT.

This clone was found a few times. This chain links TRBV5-1 with TRBJ1-6; 8 nucleotides match TRBD1. The CDR3 contains 15 residues. V trimming: 4 bases; J trimming: 8 bases; junction bases outside the gene matches: 8. Germline V gene data show CDR1 as SGHRS and CDR2 as YFSETQ. The DNA for the CDR3 is TGCGCCAGCAGCCCGACAGGGGCGAAAGATTCACCCCTCCACTTT. Translated: CASSPTGAKDSPLHF.

CDR3 DNA: TGTGCCGTAGCCCGAGGACGGAATACCAAAGCTTTCTTT. It translates to CAVARGRNTKAFF. The chain has TRBV3-1 (or the pseudogene TRBV3-2) and TRBJ1-1; no clear D gene. Germline CDR1 and CDR2: LGHDT and YNNKEL (reference sequence). Trimming took 11 bases from V and 9 from J, leaving 22 bases between them. The CDR3 covers 13 residues.

The J gene is TRBJ2-1, the V gene TRBV5-1; a possible D gene is TRBD2 (5 bases). Trimming cost V 3 bases and J 8 bases, with 9 bases left between them. CDR1 is SGHRS and CDR2 is YFSETQ in the germline V gene. This CDR3 region has 12 residues. In DNA form, the CDR3 reads TGCGCCAGCAGCTGGAGGTGGGATGAGCAGTTCTTC. Residues: CASSWRWDEQFF.

This clone was recorded only once. The chain joins TRBV5-1 to TRBJ2-6; TRBD1 matches at 9 bases. CDR3 length equals 16 residues. Germline assignment: CDR1 SGHRS and CDR2 YFSETQ. Unmatched junction bases numbered 4, after V lost 4 bases and J lost 2 bases. The CDR3 is CASSDRTGAGANVLTF. Written as DNA, the CDR3 is TGCGCCAGCAGCGATAGGACAGGGGCTGGGGCCAACGTCCTGACTTTC.

The chain joins TRBV12-5 to TRBJ2-7; the match to TRBD2 covers 8 bases. Looked up from germline, CDR1 is LGHNT and CDR2 is FRNRAP. The CDR3 sequence is 14 residues long. Unmatched junction bases numbered 10, after V lost 7 bases and J lost 5 bases. The CDR3 loop is CASALGRAVDEQYF. CDR3 bases: TGTGCTAGTGCTCTCGGGAGGGCCGTCGACGAGCAGTACTTC.

This sequence joins TRBV4-1 and TRBJ2-1; 16 nucleotides align to TRBD2. Germline CDR1 reads MGHRA; CDR2 reads YSYEKL. Losses at the gene ends were 3 bases for V and 7 bases for J; bases not matched to a gene: 12. This CDR3 is built from 19 residues. CDR3 sequence (DNA): TGCGCCAGCAGCCACCCGGGACTAGCGGGAGGGCCGGGAGAGAATGAGCAGTTCTTC. Translation: CASSHPGLAGGPGENEQFF.

The chain links TRBV7-9 to TRBJ2-7; 8 nucleotides line up with TRBD2. This CDR3 region has 14 residues. The germline V gene has CDR1 SEHNR and CDR2 FQNEAQ (reference sequence). V shed 7 bases, J shed 6 bases, and the junction held 11 bases outside the gene matches. CDR3 sequence (DNA): TGTGCCAGCAACTCCGGGACGGGAGGGCGCGAGCAGTACTTC. Translated: CASNSGTGGREQYF.

This clone was seen only once. J is TRBJ2-1 and V is TRBV7-2; D gene ambiguous. In germline, CDR1 is SGHTA, CDR2 FQGNSA. The CDR3 has 16 amino acids. Trimming removed 2 bases from V and 0 bases from J, with 11 bases in between. CDR3 residues: CASSLQALSSYNEQFF. The CDR3 DNA is TGTGCCAGCAGCTTACAGGCCCTAAGCTCCTACAATGAGCAGTTCTTC. Looking up the rest from reference TRBV7-2 and TRBJ2-1 gives the full variable domain: GAGVSQSPSNKVTEKGKDVELRCDPISGHTALYWYRQSLGQGLEFLIYFQGNSAPDKSGLPSDRFSAERTGGSVSTLTIQRTQQEDSAVYLCASSLQALSSYNEQFFGPGTRLTVL.

This rearrangement joins TRBV27 to TRBJ1-2, with D hard to call. Trimming removed 5 bases at V and 9 bases at J, with 13 bases between. The CDR3 is 12 amino acids. CDR1 is MNHEY, CDR2 SMNVEV, per germline (reference sequence). CDR3 protein: CASSPVPGRYTF. The CDR3 coding sequence is TGTGCCAGCAGTCCAGTTCCAGGACGCTACACCTTC.

The chain couples TRBV5-1 to TRBJ2-2, with D uncertain. CDR1 is SGHRS, CDR2 YFSETQ, per germline. V lost 0 bases to trimming and J lost 4 bases, with 10 bases between them. This CDR3 region has 15 residues. The CDR3 reads CASSLEGRVTGELFF. Here the CDR3 DNA reads TGCGCCAGCAGCTTGGAGGGCCGTGTCACCGGGGAGCTGTTTTTT.

The chain employs TRBV28 and TRBJ1-1; D is perhaps TRBD1 (5 bases). The germline V gene encodes CDR1 MDHEN and CDR2 SYDVKM. CDR3 length: 14 residues. V was pared by 2 bases and J by 2 bases, with 9 bases between. The CDR3 sequence: CASSLRTINTEAFF. The CDR3 DNA follows: TGTGCCAGCAGTTTAAGGACAATTAACACTGAAGCTTTCTTT.

Comment on this clone: The conserved phenylalanine or tryptophan is not found at the CDR3 terminus, so this likely reflects a read error. Because the CDR3's place on the DNA is in doubt, the DNA is left out and the CDR3 is given as listed by TCRdb. V is TRBV21-1 and J is TRBJ1-2. TRBV21-1 is listed as a pseudogene. The CDR3 region is 14 residues in length, termini included. The CDR3 protein is CASSKAPGNYGYTL.

This rearrangement joins TRBV15 to TRBJ2-5; D possibly corresponds to TRBD1 (6 bases). Between the trimmed V and J ends, which lost 5 bases and 5 bases, there was a span of 21 bases. Germline lookup yields CDR1 LNHNV and CDR2 YYDKDF (reference sequence). The CDR3 has 16 amino acids. The CDR3 coding sequence is TGTGCCACCAGCCCCCGCACCGGTGCAGGGGTTGAGACCCAGTACTTC. It specifies CATSPRTGAGVETQYF.

This sequence joins TRBV11-2 and TRBJ2-1; D call uncertain. V was cut by 2 bases and J by 4 bases, with 12 bases left in between. CDR3 length: 15 residues. CDR1 is SGHAT, CDR2 FQNNGV, per germline. The CDR3 region is CASSLFPGLYNEQFF. Written as DNA, the CDR3 is TGTGCCAGCAGCTTATTCCCGGGTTTATACAATGAGCAGTTCTTC. Filled out from reference TRBV11-2 and TRBJ2-1, the complete variable domain reads EAGVAQSPRYKIIEKRQSVAFWCNPISGHATLYWYQQILGQGPKLLIQFQNNGVVDDSQLPKDRFSAERLKGVDSTLKIQPAKLEDSAVYLCASSLFPGLYNEQFFGPGTRLTVL.